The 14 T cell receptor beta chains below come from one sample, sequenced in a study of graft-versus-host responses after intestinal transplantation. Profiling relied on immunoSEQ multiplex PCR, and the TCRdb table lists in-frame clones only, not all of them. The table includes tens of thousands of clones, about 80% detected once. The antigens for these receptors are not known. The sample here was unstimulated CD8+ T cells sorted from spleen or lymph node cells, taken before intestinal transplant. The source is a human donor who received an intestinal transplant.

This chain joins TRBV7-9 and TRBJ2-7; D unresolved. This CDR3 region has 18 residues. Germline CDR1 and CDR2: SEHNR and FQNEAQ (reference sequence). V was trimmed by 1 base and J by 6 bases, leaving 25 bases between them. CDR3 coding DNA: TGTGCCAGCAGCTTAGGAGATTTACCCCTTGCCTATGTGAGCGAGCAGTACTTC. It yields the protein CASSLGDLPLAYVSEQYF.

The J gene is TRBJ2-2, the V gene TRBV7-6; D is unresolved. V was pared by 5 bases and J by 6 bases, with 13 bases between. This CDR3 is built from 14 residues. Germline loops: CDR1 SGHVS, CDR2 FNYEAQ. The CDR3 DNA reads TGTGCCAGCAGCGCCCACCTAGTGCCCGGGGAGCTGTTTTTT. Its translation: CASSAHLVPGELFF. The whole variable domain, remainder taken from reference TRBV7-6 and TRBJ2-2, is GAGVSQSPRYKVTKRGQDVALRCDPISGHVSLYWYRQALGQGPEFLTYFNYEAQQDKSGLPNDRFSAERPEGSISTLTIQRTEQRDSAMYRCASSAHLVPGELFFGEGSRLTVL.

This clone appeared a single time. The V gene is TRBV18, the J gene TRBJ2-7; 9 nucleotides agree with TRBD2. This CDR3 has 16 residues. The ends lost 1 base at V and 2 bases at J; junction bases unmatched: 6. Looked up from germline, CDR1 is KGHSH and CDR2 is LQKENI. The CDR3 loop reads CASSPLAGVHPYEQYF. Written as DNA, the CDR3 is TGTGCCAGCTCACCACTAGCGGGAGTCCACCCCTACGAGCAGTACTTC.

The CDR3 DNA follows: TGTGCCACCGCCGGGACAGGGGTTGGCTACACCTTC. This translates into CATAGTGVGYTF. The gene calls are TRBV27 and TRBJ1-2; 10 nucleotides agree with TRBD1. CDR1 and CDR2 from the germline V gene are MNHEY and SMNVEV (reference sequence). V dropped 10 bases and J dropped 7; count of bases not matched to a gene: 6. The CDR3 runs 12 residues.

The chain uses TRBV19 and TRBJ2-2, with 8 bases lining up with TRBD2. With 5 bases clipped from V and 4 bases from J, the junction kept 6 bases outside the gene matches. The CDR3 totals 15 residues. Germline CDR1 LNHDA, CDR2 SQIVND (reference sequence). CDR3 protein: CASSPTSGVTGELFF. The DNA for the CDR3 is TGTGCCAGTAGTCCTACTAGCGGTGTCACCGGGGAGCTGTTTTTT.

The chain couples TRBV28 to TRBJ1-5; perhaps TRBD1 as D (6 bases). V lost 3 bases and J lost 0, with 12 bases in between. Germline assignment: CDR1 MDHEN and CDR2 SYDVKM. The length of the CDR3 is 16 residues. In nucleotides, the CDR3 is TGTGCCAGCAGTTTGGGAAGGGGGTTTAGCAATCAGCCCCAGCATTTT. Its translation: CASSLGRGFSNQPQHF. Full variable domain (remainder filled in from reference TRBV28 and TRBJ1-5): DVKVTQSSRYLVKRTGEKVFLECVQDMDHENMFWYRQDPGLGLRLIYFSYDVKMKEKGDIPEGYSVSREKKERFSLILESASTNQTSMYLCASSLGRGFSNQPQHFGDGTRLSIL.

The CDR3: CAWSPGGEKLFF. Here the CDR3 DNA reads TGTGCCTGGAGTCCCGGAGGAGAAAAACTGTTTTTT. The chain combines TRBV30 with TRBJ1-4; D ambiguous. CDR1 and CDR2 from the germline V gene are GTSNPN and SVGIG (reference sequence). V lost 2 bases and J 8 bases, leaving 9 bases between the germline ends. CDR3 length: 12 residues.

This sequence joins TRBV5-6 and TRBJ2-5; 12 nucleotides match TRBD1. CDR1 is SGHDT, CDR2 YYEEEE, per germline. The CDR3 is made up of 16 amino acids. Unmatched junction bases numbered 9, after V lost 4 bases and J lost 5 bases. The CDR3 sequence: CASSGWDRGREETQYF. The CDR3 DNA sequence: TGTGCCAGCAGCGGGTGGGACAGGGGGCGCGAGGAGACCCAGTACTTC.

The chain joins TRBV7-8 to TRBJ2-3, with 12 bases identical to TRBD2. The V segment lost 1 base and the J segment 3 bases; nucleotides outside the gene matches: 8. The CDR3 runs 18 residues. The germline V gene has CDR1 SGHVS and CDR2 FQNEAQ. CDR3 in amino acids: CASSLVLAGGPRTDTQYF. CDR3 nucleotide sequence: TGTGCCAGCAGCTTAGTTCTAGCGGGAGGGCCTCGAACAGATACGCAGTATTTT.

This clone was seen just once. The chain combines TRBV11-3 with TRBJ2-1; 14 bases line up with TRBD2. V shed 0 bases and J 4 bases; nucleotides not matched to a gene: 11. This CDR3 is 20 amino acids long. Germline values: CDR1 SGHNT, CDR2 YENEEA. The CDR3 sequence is CASSLDIIGLAGGVYNEQFF. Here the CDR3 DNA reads TGTGCCAGCAGCTTAGATATTATCGGACTAGCGGGAGGAGTTTACAATGAGCAGTTCTTC.

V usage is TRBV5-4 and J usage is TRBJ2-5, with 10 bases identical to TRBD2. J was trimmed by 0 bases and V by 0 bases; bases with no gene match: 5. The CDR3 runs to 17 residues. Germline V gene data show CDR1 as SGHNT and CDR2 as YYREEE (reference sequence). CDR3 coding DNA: TGTGCCAGCAGCTTGGACCCTAGCGGGAGCAACCAAGAGACCCAGTACTTC. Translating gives CASSLDPSGSNQETQYF.

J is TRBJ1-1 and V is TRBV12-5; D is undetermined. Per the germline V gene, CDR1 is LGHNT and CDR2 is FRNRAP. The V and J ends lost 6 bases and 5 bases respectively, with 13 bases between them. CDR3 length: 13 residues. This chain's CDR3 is CASGLRIDTEAFF. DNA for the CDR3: TGTGCTAGTGGCCTAAGAATCGATACTGAAGCTTTCTTT.

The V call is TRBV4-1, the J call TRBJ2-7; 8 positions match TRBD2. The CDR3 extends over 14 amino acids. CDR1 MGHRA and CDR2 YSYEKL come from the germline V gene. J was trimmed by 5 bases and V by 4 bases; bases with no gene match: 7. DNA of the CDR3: TGCGCCAGCAGCCCTGCAGCGGGAGTACACGAGCAGTACTTC. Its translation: CASSPAAGVHEQYF.

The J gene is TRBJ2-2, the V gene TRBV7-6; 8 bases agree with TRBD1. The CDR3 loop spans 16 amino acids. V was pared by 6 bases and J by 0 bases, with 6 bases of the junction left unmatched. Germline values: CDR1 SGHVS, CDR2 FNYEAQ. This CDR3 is CASSSWTGPNTGELFF. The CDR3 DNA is TGTGCCAGCAGTTCCTGGACAGGGCCGAACACCGGGGAGCTGTTTTTT. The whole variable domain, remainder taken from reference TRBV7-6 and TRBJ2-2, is GAGVSQSPRYKVTKRGQDVALRCDPISGHVSLYWYRQALGQGPEFLTYFNYEAQQDKSGLPNDRFSAERPEGSISTLTIQRTEQRDSAMYRCASSSWTGPNTGELFFGEGSRLTVL.